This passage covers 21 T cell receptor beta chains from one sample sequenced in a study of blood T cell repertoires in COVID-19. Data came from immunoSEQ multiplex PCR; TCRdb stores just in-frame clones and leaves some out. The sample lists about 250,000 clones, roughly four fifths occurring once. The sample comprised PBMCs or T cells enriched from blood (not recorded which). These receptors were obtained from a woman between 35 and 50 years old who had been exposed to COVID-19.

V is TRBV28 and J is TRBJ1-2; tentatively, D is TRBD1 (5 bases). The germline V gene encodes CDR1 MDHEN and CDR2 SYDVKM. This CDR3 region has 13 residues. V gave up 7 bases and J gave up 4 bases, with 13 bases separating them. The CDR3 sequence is CASTTGGSYGYTF. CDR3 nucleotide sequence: TGTGCCAGCACCACCGGGGGGAGCTATGGCTACACCTTC.

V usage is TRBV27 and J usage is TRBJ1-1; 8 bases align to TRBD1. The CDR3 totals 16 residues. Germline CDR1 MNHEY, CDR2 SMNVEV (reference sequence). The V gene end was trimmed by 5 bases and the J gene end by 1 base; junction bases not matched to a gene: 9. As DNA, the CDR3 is TGTGCCAGCAGTGCAGGACAGGGTAGGAAGAACACTGAAGCTTTCTTT. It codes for CASSAGQGRKNTEAFF.

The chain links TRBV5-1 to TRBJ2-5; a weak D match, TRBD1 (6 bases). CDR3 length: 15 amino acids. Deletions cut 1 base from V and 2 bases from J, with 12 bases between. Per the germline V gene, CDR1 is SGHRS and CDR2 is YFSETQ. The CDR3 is CASSLSTGQQETQYF. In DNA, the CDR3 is TGCGCCAGCAGCTTGTCCACAGGGCAACAAGAGACCCAGTACTTC.

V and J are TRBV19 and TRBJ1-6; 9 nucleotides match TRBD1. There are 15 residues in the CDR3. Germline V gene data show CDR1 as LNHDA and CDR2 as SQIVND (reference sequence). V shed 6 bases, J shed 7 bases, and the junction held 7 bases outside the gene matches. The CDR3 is CASRGTGGENSPLHF. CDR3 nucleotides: TGTGCCAGTAGGGGCACAGGGGGCGAAAATTCACCCCTCCACTTT.

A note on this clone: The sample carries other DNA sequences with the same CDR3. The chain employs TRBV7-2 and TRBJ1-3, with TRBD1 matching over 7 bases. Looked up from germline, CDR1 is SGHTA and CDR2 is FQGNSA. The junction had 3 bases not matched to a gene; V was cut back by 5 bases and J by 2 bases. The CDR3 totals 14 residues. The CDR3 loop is CASSPDRAGNTIYF. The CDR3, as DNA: TGTGCCAGCAGCCCCGACAGGGCTGGAAACACCATATATTTT.

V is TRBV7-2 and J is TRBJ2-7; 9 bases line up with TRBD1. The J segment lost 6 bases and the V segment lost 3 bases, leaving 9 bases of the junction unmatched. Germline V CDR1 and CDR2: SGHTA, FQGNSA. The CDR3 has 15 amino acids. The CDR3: CASSFRPGTGSEQYF. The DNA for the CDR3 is TGTGCCAGCAGCTTTCGTCCCGGGACAGGGAGCGAGCAGTACTTC.

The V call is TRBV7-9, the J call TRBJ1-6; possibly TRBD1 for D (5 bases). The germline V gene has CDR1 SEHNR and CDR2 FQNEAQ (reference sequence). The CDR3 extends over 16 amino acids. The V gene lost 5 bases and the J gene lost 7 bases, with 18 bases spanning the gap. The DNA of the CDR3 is TGTGCCAGCAGCCCAAATCTCAGGGTAGGGAATTCACCCCTCCACTTT. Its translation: CASSPNLRVGNSPLHF.

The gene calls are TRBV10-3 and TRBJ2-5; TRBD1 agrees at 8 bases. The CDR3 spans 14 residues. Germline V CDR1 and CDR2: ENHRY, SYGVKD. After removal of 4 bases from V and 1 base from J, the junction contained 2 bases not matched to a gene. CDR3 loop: CAISAGQGQETQYF. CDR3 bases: TGTGCCATCAGTGCCGGACAGGGCCAAGAGACCCAGTACTTC.

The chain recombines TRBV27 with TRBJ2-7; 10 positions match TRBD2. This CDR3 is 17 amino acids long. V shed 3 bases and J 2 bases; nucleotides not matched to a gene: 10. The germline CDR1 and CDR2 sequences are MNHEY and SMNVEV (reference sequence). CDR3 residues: CASSFSKGTSAPYEQYF. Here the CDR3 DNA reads TGTGCCAGCAGTTTCTCGAAGGGGACTAGCGCCCCCTACGAGCAGTACTTC.

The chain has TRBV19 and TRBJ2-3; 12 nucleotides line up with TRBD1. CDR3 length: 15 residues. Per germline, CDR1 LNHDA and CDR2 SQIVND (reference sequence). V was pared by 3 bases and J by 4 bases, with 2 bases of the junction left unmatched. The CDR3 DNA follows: TGTGCCAGTAGTATGGGACAGGGGGCCCCAGATACGCAGTATTTT. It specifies CASSMGQGAPDTQYF.

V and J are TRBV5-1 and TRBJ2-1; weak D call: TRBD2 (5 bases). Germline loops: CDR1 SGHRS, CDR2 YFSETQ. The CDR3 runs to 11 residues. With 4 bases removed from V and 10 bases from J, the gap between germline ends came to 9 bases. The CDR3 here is CASSNGEEQFF. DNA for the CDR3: TGCGCCAGCAGCAATGGGGAGGAGCAGTTCTTC.

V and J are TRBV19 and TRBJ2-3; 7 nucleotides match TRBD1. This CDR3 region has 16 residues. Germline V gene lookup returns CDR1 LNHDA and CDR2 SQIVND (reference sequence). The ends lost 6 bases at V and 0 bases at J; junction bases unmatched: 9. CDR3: CASSPPGQASTDTQYF. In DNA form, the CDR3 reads TGTGCCAGTAGCCCTCCAGGACAGGCTAGCACAGATACGCAGTATTTT.

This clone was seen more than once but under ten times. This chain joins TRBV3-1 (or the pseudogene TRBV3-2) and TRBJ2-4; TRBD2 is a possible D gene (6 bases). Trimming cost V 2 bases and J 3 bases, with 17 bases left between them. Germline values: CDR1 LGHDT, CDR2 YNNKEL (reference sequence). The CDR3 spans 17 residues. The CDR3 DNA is TGTGCCAGCAGCCAAAGTTCCGGGGGATGGGGCAAAAACATTCAGTACTTC. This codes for CASSQSSGGWGKNIQYF.

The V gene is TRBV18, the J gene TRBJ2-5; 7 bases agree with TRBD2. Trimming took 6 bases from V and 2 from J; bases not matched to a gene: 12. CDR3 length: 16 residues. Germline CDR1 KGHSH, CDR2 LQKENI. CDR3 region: CASSPGGTTGQETQYF. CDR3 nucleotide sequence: TGTGCCAGCTCCCCGGGGGGTACCACGGGTCAAGAGACCCAGTACTTC.

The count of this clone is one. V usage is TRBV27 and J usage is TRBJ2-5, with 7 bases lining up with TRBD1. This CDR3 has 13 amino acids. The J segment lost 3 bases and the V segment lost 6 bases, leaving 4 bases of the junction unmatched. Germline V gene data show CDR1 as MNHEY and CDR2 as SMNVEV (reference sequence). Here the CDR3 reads CASRQTGKETQYF. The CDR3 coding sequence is TGTGCCAGCAGACAGACAGGGAAAGAGACCCAGTACTTC.

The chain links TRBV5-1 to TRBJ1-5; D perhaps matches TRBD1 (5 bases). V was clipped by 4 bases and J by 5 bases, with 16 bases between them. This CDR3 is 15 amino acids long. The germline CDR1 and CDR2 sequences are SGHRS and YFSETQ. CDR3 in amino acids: CASSPRGGADQPQHF. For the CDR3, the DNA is TGCGCCAGCAGCCCTAGGGGAGGCGCAGATCAGCCCCAGCATTTT.

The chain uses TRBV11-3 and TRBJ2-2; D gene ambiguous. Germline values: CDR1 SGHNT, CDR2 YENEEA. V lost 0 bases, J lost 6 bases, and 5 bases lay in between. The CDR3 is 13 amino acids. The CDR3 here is CASSLDSAGELFF. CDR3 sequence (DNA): TGTGCCAGCAGCTTAGATTCGGCCGGGGAGCTGTTTTTT.

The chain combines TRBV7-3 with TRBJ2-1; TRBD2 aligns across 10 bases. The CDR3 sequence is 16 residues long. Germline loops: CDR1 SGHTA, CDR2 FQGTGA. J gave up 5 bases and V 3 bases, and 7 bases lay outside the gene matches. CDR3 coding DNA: TGTGCCAGCAGCTTGATTAGCGGGGGGCTAAACAATGAGCAGTTCTTC. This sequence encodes CASSLISGGLNNEQFF.

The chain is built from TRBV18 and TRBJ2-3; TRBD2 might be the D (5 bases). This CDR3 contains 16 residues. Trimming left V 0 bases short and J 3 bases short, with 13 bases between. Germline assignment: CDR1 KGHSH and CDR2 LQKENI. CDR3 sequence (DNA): TGTGCCAGCTCACCACCCCCCGCCGGAGGAACAGATACGCAGTATTTT. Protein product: CASSPPPAGGTDTQYF.

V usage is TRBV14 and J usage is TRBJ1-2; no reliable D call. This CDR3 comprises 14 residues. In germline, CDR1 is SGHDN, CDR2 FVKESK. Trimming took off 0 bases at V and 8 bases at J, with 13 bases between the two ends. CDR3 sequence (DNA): TGTGCCAGCAGCCAAGATGGGGAGTGGTCCGGCTACACCTTC. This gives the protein CASSQDGEWSGYTF.

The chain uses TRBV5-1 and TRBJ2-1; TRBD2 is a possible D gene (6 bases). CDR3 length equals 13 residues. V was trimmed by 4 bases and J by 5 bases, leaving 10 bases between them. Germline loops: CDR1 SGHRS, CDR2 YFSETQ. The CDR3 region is CASSPGLNNEQFF. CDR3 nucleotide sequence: TGCGCCAGCAGCCCGGGACTGAACAATGAGCAGTTCTTC.